These 18 T cell receptor beta chains were sequenced from one sample in a study of blood T cell repertoires in COVID-19 (TCRdb year 2020). Libraries came from the immunoSEQ multiplex PCR assay. The table comes from immuneACCESS by way of TCRdb, which keeps in-frame sequences with V and J called. Part of the clones is missing from these tables; in studies checked, under half for an unresolved V gene and the rest for unknown reasons. This sample gives under 200,000 clones in total; roughly 86% of them show up just once. Of the sample, around 6.5% is held by the ten largest clones. What was sequenced was peripheral blood. These receptors were taken from a woman aged 80 or over in a cohort sampled during active or convalescent COVID-19.

The chain carries TRBV9 and TRBJ2-7; 9 nucleotides line up with TRBD2. Germline V CDR1 and CDR2: SGDLS, YYNGEE. Germline trimming cut 0 bases from V and 0 bases from J; bases unmatched to any gene: 7. The CDR3 has 17 residues. The CDR3 DNA is TGTGCCAGCAGCGTAGAAGTAGCGGGAGATCCCTCCTACGAGCAGTACGTC. This sequence encodes CASSVEVAGDPSYEQYV.

The genes are TRBV10-3 and TRBJ1-2; 8 positions match TRBD1. This CDR3 has 12 residues. V shed 6 bases and J 6 bases; nucleotides not matched to a gene: 3. Per the germline V gene, CDR1 is ENHRY and CDR2 is SYGVKD. CDR3 loop: CAIRGQAHGYTF. The CDR3 DNA reads TGTGCCATCAGGGGACAGGCGCATGGCTACACCTTC.

V gene TRBV4-3 combines with J gene TRBJ1-2; the D is unclear. The CDR3 extends over 13 amino acids. V was clipped by 3 bases and J by 8 bases, with 13 bases between them. CDR1 LGHNA and CDR2 YSLEER come from the germline V gene. The CDR3 nucleotides read TGCGCCAGCAGCCAGCTAACAGCCTCCGGCTACACCTTC. It specifies CASSQLTASGYTF.

This clone was detected only once. The rearrangement uses TRBV18 and TRBJ1-5, with D uncertain. Germline CDR1 is KGHSH and CDR2 is LQKENI. CDR3 length equals 14 residues. Deletions cut 1 base from V and 1 base from J, with 5 bases between. For the CDR3, the DNA is TGTGCCAGCTCACCACAGAGCAGCAATCAGCCCCAGCATTTT. This codes for CASSPQSSNQPQHF.

Here the CDR3 DNA reads TGTGCCAGCAGCCCAATAGGGGAGGAGGTCACAGATACGCAGTATTTT. This codes for CASSPIGEEVTDTQYF. The rearrangement joins TRBV27 to TRBJ2-3; D is possibly TRBD2 (6 bases). CDR1 is MNHEY and CDR2 is SMNVEV in the germline V gene (reference sequence). With 6 bases removed from V and 2 bases from J, the gap between germline ends came to 18 bases. The CDR3 extends over 16 amino acids.

The chain combines TRBV5-1 with TRBJ2-7; D perhaps matches TRBD1 (5 bases). Trimming removed 1 base at V and 5 bases at J, with 16 bases between. From germline, CDR1 is SGHRS and CDR2 YFSETQ. The CDR3 has 15 residues. For the CDR3, the DNA is TGCGCCAGCAGCTTGATGACCCCAGGGTGGGACGAGCAGTACTTC. This sequence encodes CASSLMTPGWDEQYF.

This chain joins TRBV5-1 and TRBJ2-3; maybe TRBD2 (6 bases). Trimming shortened V by 1 base and J by 0 bases, and 9 bases separated the two germline ends. Germline V gives CDR1 SGHRS, CDR2 YFSETQ. This CDR3 has 15 residues. The CDR3 protein is CASSLNGGSTDTQYF. CDR3 nucleotide sequence: TGCGCCAGCAGCTTGAACGGGGGAAGCACAGATACGCAGTATTTT.

The V gene is TRBV30, the J gene TRBJ2-2; maybe TRBD1 (6 bases). The CDR3 runs 15 residues. Trimming pared 2 bases from V and 0 bases from J, leaving 10 bases between. CDR1 GTSNPN and CDR2 SVGIG come from the germline V gene (reference sequence). The CDR3 here is CAWSLGQPNTGELFF. The CDR3, as DNA: TGTGCCTGGAGTTTAGGACAGCCGAACACCGGGGAGCTGTTTTTT.

The chain couples TRBV5-8 to TRBJ2-7, with 7 bases matching TRBD1. CDR1 is SGHTS and CDR2 is YDEGEE in the germline V gene. The CDR3 contains 13 residues. After removal of 4 bases from V and 3 bases from J, the junction contained 4 bases not matched to a gene. The CDR3, as DNA: TGTGCCAGCAGCCCCTGGGACAGCTACGAGCAGTACGTC. Translating gives CASSPWDSYEQYV.

The chain couples TRBV27 to TRBJ1-2, with 10 bases that match TRBD1. The germline gives CDR1 MNHEY, CDR2 SMNVEV (reference sequence). This CDR3 contains 19 residues. V shed 0 bases, J shed 4 bases, and the junction held 14 bases outside the gene matches. For the CDR3, the DNA is TGTGCCAGCAGTTTATCGGGAGACAGGGGGCTACAAGTGCGCTATGGCTACACCTTC. Amino acid sequence: CASSLSGDRGLQVRYGYTF.

The rearrangement uses TRBV7-2 and TRBJ2-5; 9 bases line up with TRBD2. Germline loops: CDR1 SGHTA, CDR2 FQGNSA. The CDR3 consists of 16 residues. Germline trimming cut 6 bases from V and 3 bases from J; bases unmatched to any gene: 11. In DNA, the CDR3 is TGTGCCAGCAGTCCGAGGGGGCTAGCGGGGAAAGAGACCCAGTACTTC. This sequence encodes CASSPRGLAGKETQYF.

This chain's CDR3 is CASSLGGFEQYF. In DNA, the CDR3 is TGTGCCAGCAGCTTAGGAGGGTTCGAGCAGTACTTC. The rearrangement joins TRBV11-2 to TRBJ2-7; the D gene is possibly TRBD2 (5 bases). Trimming pared 1 base from V and 6 bases from J, leaving 7 bases between. The CDR3 spans 12 residues. Germline lookup yields CDR1 SGHAT and CDR2 FQNNGV. The variable domain in full, with the rest retrieved from reference TRBV11-2 and TRBJ2-7, is EAGVAQSPRYKIIEKRQSVAFWCNPISGHATLYWYQQILGQGPKLLIQFQNNGVVDDSQLPKDRFSAERLKGVDSTLKIQPAKLEDSAVYLCASSLGGFEQYFGPGTRLTVT.

The J gene is TRBJ2-1, the V gene TRBV6-2 or TRBV6-3; 14 nucleotides agree with TRBD2. J gave up 9 bases and V 4 bases, and 2 bases lay outside the gene matches. CDR1 MNHEY and CDR2 SVGEGT come from the germline V gene. CDR3 length: 14 amino acids. The CDR3 loop is CASSLTSGRVEQFF. In DNA, the CDR3 is TGTGCCAGCAGTTTGACTAGCGGGAGGGTTGAGCAGTTCTTC.

This sequence joins TRBV18 and TRBJ1-1, with 8 positions matching TRBD1. The germline gives CDR1 KGHSH, CDR2 LQKENI. The CDR3 is made up of 15 amino acids. After removal of 3 bases from V and 6 bases from J, the junction contained 9 bases not matched to a gene. The CDR3 sequence is CASSPLDRGMAEAFF. The CDR3 nucleotides are TGTGCCAGCTCACCCTTAGACAGGGGTATGGCTGAAGCTTTCTTT.

This clone was seen a few times. For the CDR3, the DNA is TGTGCCAGCAGCTTAGTTAGGGGCAGTAATGAAAAACTGTTTTTT. Its protein is CASSLVRGSNEKLFF. V gene TRBV7-8 combines with J gene TRBJ1-4, with a tentative D call TRBD1 (5 bases). Per germline, CDR1 SGHVS and CDR2 FQNEAQ. The germline V and J ends were trimmed by 1 base and 4 bases, with 10 bases remaining between them. This CDR3 comprises 15 residues.

In DNA form, the CDR3 reads TGCGCCAGCAGTTCACTAGCGGCGAGCACAGATACGCAGTATTTT. Translating gives CASSSLAASTDTQYF. This chain joins TRBV10-2 and TRBJ2-3, with 8 bases that match TRBD2. Germline trimming cut 5 bases from V and 0 bases from J; bases unmatched to any gene: 4. The CDR3 has 15 amino acids. Germline loops: CDR1 WSHSY, CDR2 SAAADI.

The chain combines TRBV2 with TRBJ1-2; D is ambiguous. CDR3 length: 14 amino acids. CDR1 SNHLY and CDR2 FYNNEI come from the germline V gene. V was shortened by 3 bases and J by 0 bases, with 8 bases between the two germline ends. The CDR3 region has the DNA TGTGCCAGCAGTGACGGAGAAGCTAACTATGGCTACACCTTC. Amino acids: CASSDGEANYGYTF.

V gene TRBV5-8 combines with J gene TRBJ2-6; possible D gene TRBD2, 5 bases. The CDR3 runs 16 residues. Germline CDR1 and CDR2: SGHTS and YDEGEE. Trimming removed 4 bases at V and 4 bases at J, with 15 bases between. Written as DNA, the CDR3 is TGTGCCAGCAGCCCGCGGTTCTCGGGGGGGGCCAACGTCCTGACTTTC. It encodes CASSPRFSGGANVLTF. The whole variable domain, remainder taken from reference TRBV5-8 and TRBJ2-6, is EAGVTQSPTHLIKTRGQQATLRCSPISGHTSVYWYQQALGLGLQFLLWYDEGEERNRGNFPPRFSGRQFPNYSSELNVNALELEDSALYLCASSPRFSGGANVLTFGAGSRLTVL.